This TCR beta chain stems from a study of regulatory T cells in long-lasting Graves disease. Study-wide points: Researchers examined only peripheral blood and not thyroid tissue.

As concerns this clonotype: What it binds is unknown.

The CDR3 covers 14 residues. The ends were cut back, 1 base at V and 4 bases at J, with 10 bases in the middle. CDR1 and CDR2 (germline): SEHNR, FQNEAQ (reference sequence). Combining iRepertoire HTBI primers with Arm-PCR of CDR3 regions, the authors built TCR beta libraries. Each CDR3 protein is one row after TCRdb ran MiXCR on the multiplex PCR reads. This repertoire shows more than 300,000 distinct CDR3 sequences, 16% found once; its top ten account for 20% to 25%. The time point is: newly diagnosed GD, antithyroid drugs for less than 3 months. Construction of the TCR library relied on RNA isolated from PBMCs. Separately, the same data were catalogued under a study of T cells in Graves' hyperthyroidism and ophthalmopathy. This second report adds: No progression to ophthalmopathy during 18 months of follow-up defined stable disease. Model output signaled ophthalmopathy a median approximately 6 months ahead of onset.

This TCR derives from a woman younger than 35 with Graves disease. This specimen consisted of peripheral blood mononuclear cells (PBMCs), obtained at new diagnosis, from a patient treated with antithyroid drugs. This rearrangement joins TRBV7-9 to TRBJ1-2, with unresolved D. CDR3 sequence (DNA): TGTGCCAGCAGCTTAGAGGAGGGAACCTATGGCTACACCTTC. Amino acid sequence: CASSLEEGTYGYTF. Full variable domain (missing parts from reference TRBV7-9 and TRBJ1-2): DTGVSQNPRHKITKRGQNVTFRCDPISEHNRLYWYRQTLGQGPEFLTYFQNEAQLEKSRLLSDRFSAERPKGSFSTLEIQRTEQGDSAMYLCASSLEEGTYGYTFGSGTRLTVV.